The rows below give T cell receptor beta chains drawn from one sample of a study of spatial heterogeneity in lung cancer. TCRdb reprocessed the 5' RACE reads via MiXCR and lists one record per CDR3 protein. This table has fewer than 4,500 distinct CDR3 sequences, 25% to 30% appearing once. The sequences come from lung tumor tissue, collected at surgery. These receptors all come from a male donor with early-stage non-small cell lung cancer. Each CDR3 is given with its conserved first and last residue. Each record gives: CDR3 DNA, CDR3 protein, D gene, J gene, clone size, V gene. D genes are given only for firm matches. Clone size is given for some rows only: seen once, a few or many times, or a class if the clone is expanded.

TGTGCCAGCAGTCCGAGAGCTGCTAGCGGGGGCAATGAGCAGTTCTTC | CASSPRAASGGNEQFF | TRBD2 | TRBJ2-1 | few | TRBV2
TGTGCCAGCAGTTACGAACGGCGTGCCTACGAGCAGTACTTC | CASSYERRAYEQYF | - | TRBJ2-7 | - | TRBV6-6
TGTGCCAGCAGCCCCACGAGACAGGGAGTATTCCGGGAAAAACTGTTTTTT | CASSPTRQGVFREKLFF | TRBD1 | TRBJ1-4 | medium-sized | TRBV3-1
TGTGCCAGCAGCTTAACGCGGAAGGGCCCCGGGGAGCTGTTTTTT | CASSLTRKGPGELFF | - | TRBJ2-2 | medium-sized | TRBV7-3
TGCAGTGCTAGAGACGGGACAGGTTCTACCTACGAGCAGTACTTC | CSARDGTGSTYEQYF | TRBD1 | TRBJ2-7 | few | TRBV20-1
TGTGCCTGTTGCGGGAGGGCCTTAGATACGCAGTATTTT | CACCGRALDTQYF | TRBD2 | TRBJ2-3 | medium-sized | TRBV30
TGTGCCAGCTCACCACCAGGCGGGTTAGAGACCCAGTACTTC | CASSPPGGLETQYF | - | TRBJ2-5 | medium-sized | TRBV18
TGTGCCAGCAGTCCACTCAAAAACATTCAGTACTTC | CASSPLKNIQYF | - | TRBJ2-4 | - | TRBV28
TGTGCCAGCAGTGAACACCATAAGACTGAAGCTTTCTTT | CASSEHHKTEAFF | - | TRBJ1-1 | medium-sized | TRBV6-1
TGCGCCAGCCGGTGGGGACTGAATTCACCCCTCCACTTT | CASRWGLNSPLHF | - | TRBJ1-6 | medium-sized | TRBV5-1
TGCGCCAGCAGCCCCAGGACAGGGTCCGGGGAGCTGTTTTTT | CASSPRTGSGELFF | TRBD1 | TRBJ2-2 | - | TRBV5-1
TGTGCCAGCAGTCCCCCAGGGTCCCTATACAATGAGCAGTTCTTC | CASSPPGSLYNEQFF | - | TRBJ2-1 | medium-sized | TRBV6-6
TGCGCCAGCAGGGCCACCGTTATGCGGAGCACCGGGGAGCTGTTTTTT | CASRATVMRSTGELFF | - | TRBJ2-2 | medium-sized | TRBV5-1
TGTGCCTGGAACAGCTTGTACGCTAGTAGAGAGACCCAGTACTTC | CAWNSLYASRETQYF | - | TRBJ2-5 | - | TRBV30
TGCGCCAGCAGCCAGGGAAGAGATCGTCAGCCCCAGCATTTT | CASSQGRDRQPQHF | - | TRBJ1-5 | medium-sized | TRBV4-1
TGCAGTGCTAGAGATTCGCGTGAGGGCGAAGTCACTGAAGCTTTCTTT | CSARDSREGEVTEAFF | - | TRBJ1-1 | medium-sized | TRBV20-1
TGTGCCAGCAGTCGCCCGACGGTCTACGAGCAGTACTTC | CASSRPTVYEQYF | - | TRBJ2-7 | - | TRBV7-2
TGCACCAGCAGCCAAGATGGGGGCCGCGGCTCTGGAAACACCATATATTTC | CTSSQDGGRGSGNTIYF | - | TRBJ1-3 | - | TRBV4-1
TGTGCCAGCAGGCCTCCCGACAGCCTTAAGGAGCTGTTTTTT | CASRPPDSLKELFF | - | TRBJ2-2 | - | TRBV6-5
TGTGCCTGGAGTGTAAACCTCTACAATGAGCAGTTCTTC | CAWSVNLYNEQFF | - | TRBJ2-1 | large | TRBV30
TGTGCCAGCAGTCCATCCACAGGGGGCCACTCTGGGGCCAACGTCCTGACTTTC | CASSPSTGGHSGANVLTF | TRBD1 | TRBJ2-6 | large | TRBV12-3/TRBV12-4
TGCGCCAGCAGAAGCAAGGTGGACACTGAAGCTTTCTTT | CASRSKVDTEAFF | - | TRBJ1-1 | - | TRBV10-1
TGTGCCATCAGTGAGTCTCAGGACCTGAACACTGAAGCTTTCTTT | CAISESQDLNTEAFF | - | TRBJ1-1 | many | TRBV10-3
TGTGCCAGCAGTCTCCGGACTAGCGAACAGTACTTC | CASSLRTSEQYF | TRBD2 | TRBJ2-7 | - | TRBV12-3/TRBV12-4
TGCGCCAGCAGCTTGGCGGTCAGCGGTCGAGAGACCCAGTACTTC | CASSLAVSGRETQYF | - | TRBJ2-5 | many | TRBV5-1
TGTGCCAGCAGCCTGGGACAGGGAGGGTACGAGCAGTACTTC | CASSLGQGGYEQYF | TRBD1 | TRBJ2-7 | medium-sized | TRBV28
TGTGCCAGCAGCTTAGGCGACCACAGCCCGACCCAGTACTTC | CASSLGDHSPTQYF | - | TRBJ2-5 | medium-sized | TRBV11-2
TGTGCCACCAGCAGAGCCGCGGGGAGGTGGACTGAAGCTTTCTTT | CATSRAAGRWTEAFF | - | TRBJ1-1 | - | TRBV15
TGCAGTGCTAGAGCCTATCAGGGGGTCCGTACCTACAATGAGCAGTTCTTC | CSARAYQGVRTYNEQFF | TRBD1 | TRBJ2-1 | medium-sized | TRBV20-1
TGTGCCAGCAGTTTACGAAGCAATCAGCCCCAGCATTTT | CASSLRSNQPQHF | - | TRBJ1-5 | medium-sized | TRBV28
TGTGCCAGCAGCTTAGGCCAGCGGGCCTCCTACGAGCAGTACTTC | CASSLGQRASYEQYF | - | TRBJ2-7 | many | TRBV11-2
TGCAGTGCTAGATCACCCCCCGGACAGACTCTAGCCAAAAACATTCAGTACTTC | CSARSPPGQTLAKNIQYF | - | TRBJ2-4 | medium-sized | TRBV20-1
TGTGCCACCAGCAGAGAAAAGCCCCTTGACTCCCTGTTTTTT | CATSREKPLDSLFF | - | TRBJ2-2 | medium-sized | TRBV15
TGCAGTGCTAGACCGGGACAGGGTAACTATGGCTACACCTTC | CSARPGQGNYGYTF | TRBD1 | TRBJ1-2 | medium-sized | TRBV20-1
TGTGCCAGCAGCAGGGGCCGCCGCACTGAAGCTTTCTTT | CASSRGRRTEAFF | - | TRBJ1-1 | - | TRBV9
TGTGCCAGCAGCGAATTAGCGGGAGGCACCCCCCGGACCCAGTACTTC | CASSELAGGTPRTQYF | TRBD2 | TRBJ2-5 | many | TRBV4-2